A single sample is the source of the 32 T cell receptor beta chains below, sequenced in a study of blood T cell repertoires in COVID-19. Clones were sequenced by immunoSEQ multiplex PCR, and TCRdb holds only the in-frame ones, with some missing. In the table there are roughly 120,000 clones, under 80% of which are singletons. Sequencing was performed on peripheral blood. These receptor sequences come from a man aged 45-65 years with acute or convalescent COVID-19.

V gene TRBV4-1 combines with J gene TRBJ2-7; 9 bases are a match to TRBD1. This CDR3 spans 17 amino acids. The germline V gene has CDR1 MGHRA and CDR2 YSYEKL. V shed 2 bases and J 6 bases; nucleotides not matched to a gene: 14. In DNA form, the CDR3 reads TGCGCCAGCAGCCAACTTCTTTTAGGGACAGGGAACGGCGAGCAGTACTTC. It specifies CASSQLLLGTGNGEQYF.

J is TRBJ1-1 and V is TRBV4-1, with D uncertain. Germline V gene data show CDR1 as MGHRA and CDR2 as YSYEKL. The length of the CDR3 is 13 residues. V shed 3 bases and J shed 7 bases, with 12 bases lying between them. The CDR3 loop reads CASSHNSGHEAFF. The DNA for the CDR3 is TGCGCCAGCAGCCATAACAGCGGCCATGAAGCTTTCTTT.

The chain couples TRBV19 to TRBJ1-2, with D perhaps TRBD1 (6 bases). V shed 7 bases and J shed 8 bases, with 17 bases lying between them. This CDR3 comprises 13 residues. Looked up from germline, CDR1 is LNHDA and CDR2 is SQIVND (reference sequence). The CDR3 nucleotides are TGTGCCAGTACTACGACAGGCACAAAGGGCTACACCTTC. Translated: CASTTTGTKGYTF.

The V call is TRBV2, the J call TRBJ1-1; D is unresolved. Trimming left V 4 bases short and J 2 bases short, with 8 bases between. This CDR3 has 13 amino acids. Germline-derived CDR1 and CDR2 are SNHLY and FYNNEI. The CDR3 sequence: CASSVAGNTEAFF. Written as DNA, the CDR3 is TGTGCCAGCAGTGTGGCAGGTAACACTGAAGCTTTCTTT.

V is TRBV5-1 and J is TRBJ2-2; 12 bases agree with TRBD2. J was trimmed by 5 bases and V by 0 bases; bases with no gene match: 5. The CDR3 is 17 residues long. Germline V lookup: CDR1 SGHRS, CDR2 YFSETQ. This CDR3 reads CASSLGTSGKVTGELFF. The CDR3 bases are TGCGCCAGCAGCTTGGGGACTAGCGGGAAGGTTACCGGGGAGCTGTTTTTT.

This clone was counted once. The rearrangement joins TRBV27 to TRBJ2-3, with 12 nucleotides matching TRBD2. Germline-derived CDR1 and CDR2 are MNHEY and SMNVEV (reference sequence). V shed 6 bases, J shed 2 bases, and the junction held 3 bases outside the gene matches. This CDR3 is built from 15 residues. The DNA of the CDR3 is TGTGCCAGCAGAAGACTAGCGGGAGTCACAGATACGCAGTATTTT. It codes for CASRRLAGVTDTQYF.

This clone showed up just once. The chain has TRBV6-5 and TRBJ2-1; TRBD2 matches at 9 bases. CDR1 and CDR2 from the germline V gene are MNHEY and SVGAGI. With V trimmed by 5 bases and J by 1 base, 3 bases remained unmatched. The CDR3 spans 15 residues. The CDR3 region is CASSLAGISYNEQFF. CDR3 nucleotides: TGTGCCAGCAGTCTAGCGGGAATTTCCTACAATGAGCAGTTCTTC.

V gene TRBV27 combines with J gene TRBJ2-5; D is unresolved. V was pared by 6 bases and J by 5 bases, with 16 bases between. The CDR3 extends over 14 amino acids. The germline CDR1 and CDR2 sequences are MNHEY and SMNVEV (reference sequence). In DNA form, the CDR3 reads TGTGCCAGCAGCACCAGTCTCGAGGATGAGACCCAGTACTTC. Its protein product is CASSTSLEDETQYF.

This clone has only one observation. The CDR3 region is CASSHGGVGTGELFF. CDR3 coding DNA: TGTGCCAGCAGCCATGGAGGGGTGGGCACCGGGGAGCTGTTTTTT. This chain joins TRBV5-4 and TRBJ2-2; a weak D match, TRBD2 (6 bases). Germline CDR1 SGHNT, CDR2 YYREEE (reference sequence). Trimming cost V 4 bases and J 4 bases, with 14 bases left between them. The CDR3 spans 15 residues.

The gene calls are TRBV11-2 and TRBJ2-1, with D unclear. Germline assignment: CDR1 SGHAT and CDR2 FQNNGV. Trimming pared 8 bases from V and 8 bases from J, leaving 7 bases between. The CDR3 loop spans 10 amino acids. The CDR3 region has the DNA TGTGCCAGCGGAGAGTATGAGCAGTTCTTC. Translated: CASGEYEQFF.

The V call is TRBV5-4, the J call TRBJ2-5; 9 bases agree with TRBD1. V was pared by 7 bases and J by 5 bases, with 15 bases of the junction left unmatched. The germline V gene encodes CDR1 SGHNT and CDR2 YYREEE (reference sequence). The CDR3 spans 16 residues. The CDR3 loop reads CASSIPGTGLGETQYF. For the CDR3, the DNA is TGTGCCAGCTCCATCCCCGGGACAGGGCTCGGCGAGACCCAGTACTTC.

This clone was counted between two and nine times. J is TRBJ1-5 and V is TRBV19; TRBD1 matches at 8 bases. V lost 1 base and J lost 4; bases outside the gene matches: 9. The CDR3 contains 17 residues. Germline CDR1 reads LNHDA; CDR2 reads SQIVND (reference sequence). CDR3: CASSIVAGGAGNQPQHF. The CDR3 DNA sequence: TGTGCCAGTAGTATAGTAGCAGGGGGCGCAGGAAATCAGCCCCAGCATTTT.

V gene TRBV11-1 combines with J gene TRBJ1-1; D perhaps matches TRBD1 (5 bases). Germline V gene sequence: CDR1 SGHAT, CDR2 FQDESV (reference sequence). The CDR3 contains 14 residues. V shed 5 bases and J shed 4 bases, with 14 bases lying between them. The DNA for the CDR3 is TGTGCCAGCAGCCAGGGACTCTGGGGCACTGAAGCTTTCTTT. This sequence encodes CASSQGLWGTEAFF.

The chain employs TRBV28 and TRBJ2-7; TRBD1 matches at 9 bases. Looked up from germline, CDR1 is MDHEN and CDR2 is SYDVKM. Trimming removed 6 bases from V and 2 bases from J; junction bases left unmatched: 11. CDR3 length equals 16 residues. The CDR3 loop is CASSPRGQGGTYEQYF. CDR3 nucleotide sequence: TGTGCCAGCAGCCCCCGGGGACAGGGCGGGACCTACGAGCAGTACTTC.

This clone was seen only a few times. This sequence joins TRBV12-3 or TRBV12-4 and TRBJ1-2; 7 nucleotides agree with TRBD1. This CDR3 spans 13 amino acids. The V and J ends lost 2 bases and 10 bases, in that order; junction bases with no gene match: 7. This CDR3 is CASSLRQGALYTF. CDR3 bases: TGTGCCAGCAGTTTAAGACAGGGTGCCCTCTACACCTTC.

The chain uses TRBV5-6 and TRBJ2-1; maybe TRBD2 (6 bases). With 4 bases removed from V and 4 bases from J, the gap between germline ends came to 15 bases. CDR1 and CDR2 (germline): SGHDT, YYEEEE. The CDR3 extends over 15 amino acids. CDR3 sequence reads: CASSLSGRGYNEQFF. The DNA for the CDR3 is TGTGCCAGCAGCCTTAGCGGAAGGGGTTACAATGAGCAGTTCTTC.

CDR3 sequence (DNA): TGTGCCAGTAGTATAGCCCCAATCGGGGAAAAACTGTTTTTT. This translates into CASSIAPIGEKLFF. The V gene is TRBV19, the J gene TRBJ1-4; D gene unclear. V lost 1 base, J lost 8 bases, and 11 bases lay in between. The CDR3 sequence is 14 residues long. From germline, CDR1 is LNHDA and CDR2 SQIVND (reference sequence).

This clone was found a few times. The chain links TRBV2 to TRBJ2-6; no clear D gene. CDR1 is SNHLY, CDR2 FYNNEI, per germline. The V end was cut by 9 bases, the J end by 4 bases, with 10 bases between. The CDR3 length is 13 residues. The CDR3 DNA sequence: TGTGCCAGTCTGACTCCGGGGGCCAACGTCCTGACTTTC. Encoded protein: CASLTPGANVLTF.

This chain connects TRBV6-5 to TRBJ2-5, with 9 positions matching TRBD1. CDR1 is MNHEY and CDR2 is SVGAGI in the germline V gene. Germline trimming cut 5 bases from V and 5 bases from J; bases unmatched to any gene: 6. The CDR3 spans 14 residues. CDR3 sequence: CASSHGTGPETQYF. The CDR3 DNA reads as TGTGCCAGCAGTCACGGGACAGGGCCGGAGACCCAGTACTTC.

The chain has TRBV11-2 and TRBJ2-2; D might be TRBD2 (5 bases). CDR1 is SGHAT, CDR2 FQNNGV, per germline. With 5 bases removed from V and 6 bases from J, the gap between germline ends came to 16 bases. The CDR3 contains 15 residues. DNA of the CDR3: TGTGCCAGCAGCGCCTTACTAGTGCGCGCCGGGGAGCTGTTTTTT. Translating gives CASSALLVRAGELFF.

This rearrangement joins TRBV6-5 to TRBJ1-6; weak D call: TRBD1 (6 bases). V shed 6 bases and J shed 6 bases, with 12 bases lying between them. CDR1 MNHEY and CDR2 SVGAGI come from the germline V gene. The CDR3 sequence is 14 residues long. The CDR3 sequence is CASSTGYSNSPLHF. In DNA, the CDR3 is TGTGCCAGCAGCACAGGGTATAGTAATTCACCCCTCCACTTT.

The V and J genes are TRBV27 and TRBJ2-7; D is possibly TRBD2 (6 bases). Trimming removed 4 bases from V and 0 bases from J, with 16 bases in between. The CDR3 is 16 residues long. Germline values: CDR1 MNHEY, CDR2 SMNVEV (reference sequence). In nucleotides, the CDR3 is TGTGCCAGCAGTTCCAAGGACGGACTACCCTCCTACGAGCAGTACTTC. Translating it yields CASSSKDGLPSYEQYF.

This clone was observed a few times. V is TRBV24-1 and J is TRBJ1-5; a possible D gene is TRBD1 (6 bases). Germline values: CDR1 KGHDR, CDR2 SFDVKD. This CDR3 is 14 amino acids long. Between the trimmed V and J ends, which lost 7 bases and 1 base, there was a span of 10 bases. CDR3 sequence reads: CATSDRTSNQPQHF. As DNA, the CDR3 is TGTGCCACCAGCGACAGGACCAGCAATCAGCCCCAGCATTTT.

This sequence joins TRBV11-2 and TRBJ1-2; perhaps TRBD1 as D (6 bases). Trimming pared 6 bases from V and 3 bases from J, leaving 8 bases between. The CDR3 runs to 12 residues. Per germline, CDR1 SGHAT and CDR2 FQNNGV. The CDR3 DNA reads as TGTGCCAGCAGACAGGGCGACTATGGCTACACCTTC. Translated: CASRQGDYGYTF.

The chain joins TRBV2 to TRBJ2-1; 7 bases are shared with TRBD1. Germline loops: CDR1 SNHLY, CDR2 FYNNEI. The CDR3 totals 13 residues. J gave up 6 bases and V 8 bases, and 7 bases lay outside the gene matches. The CDR3 spells CASLPRGTNEQFF. CDR3 nucleotides: TGTGCCAGCCTCCCCAGGGGGACCAATGAGCAGTTCTTC. Full variable domain (missing parts from reference TRBV2 and TRBJ2-1): EPEVTQTPSHQVTQMGQEVILRCVPISNHLYFYWYRQILGQKVEFLVSFYNNEISEKSEIFDDQFSVERPDGSNFTLKIRSTKLEDSAMYFCASLPRGTNEQFFGPGTRLTVL.

The CDR3 DNA is TGTGCCAGCAGTTACCAATGGACAGAGATGAACACTGAAGCTTTCTTT. Amino acids: CASSYQWTEMNTEAFF. J is TRBJ1-1 and V is TRBV6-5; D might be TRBD1 (6 bases). Germline CDR1 is MNHEY and CDR2 is SVGAGI. V shed 2 bases and J shed 0 bases, with 13 bases lying between them. The CDR3 runs to 16 residues.

The chain carries TRBV19 and TRBJ1-5, with TRBD1 matching over 7 bases. The CDR3 runs 16 residues. The trim removed 7 bases at V and 0 bases at J, leaving 9 bases unmatched. From germline, CDR1 is LNHDA and CDR2 SQIVND (reference sequence). The CDR3 is CASTPDRIHSNQPQHF. For the CDR3, the DNA is TGTGCCAGTACCCCGGACAGGATCCATAGCAATCAGCCCCAGCATTTT.

V and J are TRBV7-9 and TRBJ2-1; 10 positions agree with TRBD2. CDR1 is SEHNR, CDR2 FQNEAQ, per germline (reference sequence). The trim removed 1 base at V and 6 bases at J, leaving 6 bases unmatched. The CDR3 is made up of 16 amino acids. As DNA, the CDR3 is TGTGCCAGCAGCTTAGGCTTCCCTAGCGGGAGCAATGAGCAGTTCTTC. Translation gives CASSLGFPSGSNEQFF.

This clone was seen only a few times. The chain has TRBV7-3 and TRBJ2-5; 10 bases match TRBD2. The trim removed 5 bases at V and 5 bases at J, leaving 5 bases unmatched. The CDR3 is 14 amino acids. CDR1 and CDR2 from the germline V gene are SGHTA and FQGTGA. The CDR3 protein is CASSPSGRGETQYF. CDR3 DNA sequence: TGTGCCAGCAGCCCTAGCGGGAGAGGTGAGACCCAGTACTTC.

The V gene is TRBV9, the J gene TRBJ2-7; unclear D gene. The CDR3 has 13 amino acids. Germline V CDR1 and CDR2: SGDLS, YYNGEE. Trimming took off 0 bases at V and 6 bases at J, with 10 bases between the two ends. CDR3 in amino acids: CASSVDVPGEQYF. CDR3 sequence (DNA): TGTGCCAGCAGCGTAGATGTGCCCGGCGAGCAGTACTTC.

The rearrangement links TRBV18 to TRBJ1-1, with 7 bases identical to TRBD1. CDR3 length: 12 amino acids. CDR1 is KGHSH and CDR2 is LQKENI in the germline V gene. The J segment lost 6 bases and the V segment lost 5 bases, leaving 3 bases of the junction unmatched. Written as DNA, the CDR3 is TGTGCCAGCTCAGTCCAGGGGGCTGAAGCTTTCTTT. This codes for CASSVQGAEAFF.

This clone has a handful of counts. This rearrangement joins TRBV7-6 to TRBJ1-5, with unresolved D. The CDR3 extends over 15 amino acids. V was pared by 2 bases and J by 0 bases, with 8 bases between. CDR1 and CDR2 from the germline V gene are SGHVS and FNYEAQ. CDR3 loop: CASSLTGDSNQPQHF. In DNA form, the CDR3 reads TGTGCCAGCAGCTTAACCGGGGATAGCAATCAGCCCCAGCATTTT.